These 32 T cell receptor beta chains originate from one sample sequenced in a study of Graves' ophthalmopathy and Graves' hyperthyroidism. The sequenced template was RNA, covering the TCR beta CDR3 region. First-round RT-PCR employed HTBI primers, with a second-round multiplex PCR after it. TCRdb used MiXCR to reprocess the multiplex PCR reads, holding one entry per CDR3 protein. In the table there are roughly 1.1 million distinct CDR3 sequences, around a third of which are singletons. The sample comprised peripheral blood or thyroid tissue (not recorded which). The receptors were sampled from an adult man with Graves' hyperthyroidism.

This clonotype came up many times. CDR3 DNA sequence: TGTGCCAGCAGTGGACTAGCGGGAGGGCCAGAGACCCAGTACTTC. Encoded protein: CASSGLAGGPETQYF. The chain recombines TRBV12-3 or TRBV12-4 with TRBJ2-5, with 15 bases lining up with TRBD2. The length of the CDR3 is 15 residues. V lost 5 bases, J lost 4 bases, and 2 bases stayed unmatched.

This clonotype showed up many times. The V gene is TRBV7-2, the J gene TRBJ1-5; D not certain. The V gene lost 5 bases and the J gene lost 5 bases, with 16 bases spanning the gap. Germline V gene data show CDR1 as SGHTA and CDR2 as FQGNSA. The CDR3 contains 15 residues. CDR3 residues: CASSVGPLDYQPQHF. Here the CDR3 DNA reads TGTGCCAGCAGCGTGGGCCCCCTGGACTATCAGCCCCAGCATTTT.

The gene calls are TRBV19 and TRBJ1-5; D is possibly TRBD1 (6 bases). Germline V CDR1 and CDR2: LNHDA, SQIVND (reference sequence). Deletions cut 5 bases from V and 5 bases from J, with 13 bases between. The CDR3 runs to 14 residues. Here the CDR3 reads CASSPNTGYQPQHF. DNA of the CDR3: TGTGCCAGTAGTCCCAACACAGGGTATCAGCCCCAGCATTTT.

The table lists this clonotype with a few counts. The chain employs TRBV12-3 or TRBV12-4 and TRBJ2-7; D remains unclear. V was cut by 6 bases and J by 3 bases, with 9 bases left in between. The CDR3 is made up of 12 amino acids. The CDR3 bases are TGTGCCAGCAGCCTTTCTATCTACGAGCAGTACTTC. Its protein product is CASSLSIYEQYF.

The rearrangement uses TRBV28 and TRBJ2-7; the D call may be TRBD1 or TRBD2 (5 bases each). This CDR3 spans 13 amino acids. V was trimmed by 7 bases and J by 2 bases, leaving 12 bases between them. Germline-derived CDR1 and CDR2 are MDHEN and SYDVKM. The CDR3 DNA sequence: TGTGCCAGCATGAGGGGCGAAACCTACGAGCAGTACTTC. It codes for CASMRGETYEQYF.

This clonotype came up many times. The chain combines TRBV10-3 with TRBJ2-6; possibly TRBD1 for D (6 bases). This CDR3 region has 18 residues. V was pared by 6 bases and J by 0 bases, with 18 bases between. Germline values: CDR1 ENHRY, CDR2 SYGVKD. CDR3 loop: CAISSRAGAPSGANVLTF. The CDR3 DNA is TGTGCCATCAGCTCCCGGGCAGGGGCCCCCTCTGGGGCCAACGTCCTGACTTTC.

This clonotype has ten or more counts. The chain has TRBV20-1 and TRBJ2-2; no definite D call. The CDR3 loop spans 13 amino acids. Germline V lookup: CDR1 DFQATT, CDR2 SNEGSKA (reference sequence). Trimming removed 7 bases from V and 3 bases from J, with 12 bases in between. The CDR3 reads CSVPGSYTGELFF. DNA of the CDR3: TGCAGTGTTCCTGGCAGCTACACCGGGGAGCTGTTTTTT.

In this sample, this clonotype turned up many times. The rearrangement links TRBV12-3 or TRBV12-4 to TRBJ2-7; D remains unclear. The germline V and J ends were trimmed by 3 bases and 3 bases, with 9 bases remaining between them. The CDR3 spans 13 residues. The CDR3 sequence: CASSFTNYYEQYF. The CDR3 DNA sequence: TGTGCCAGCAGTTTTACTAACTACTACGAGCAGTACTTC.

This clonotype has ten or more counts. This chain links TRBV10-3 with TRBJ1-6; D gene unclear. CDR3 length equals 12 residues. In germline, CDR1 is ENHRY, CDR2 SYGVKD. The V end lost 5 bases, the J end lost 8 bases, and 7 bases lay between the germline ends. In nucleotides, the CDR3 is TGTGCCATCAGTCGGCCGGATTCACCCCTCCACTTT. As protein: CAISRPDSPLHF.

The V and J genes are TRBV27 and TRBJ1-1; no definite D call. CDR1 MNHEY and CDR2 SMNVEV come from the germline V gene (reference sequence). The CDR3 covers 14 residues. With 1 base removed from V and 0 bases from J, the gap between germline ends came to 6 bases. The CDR3 nucleotides read TGTGCCAGCAGTTTATTACCTATGAACACTGAAGCTTTCTTT. Translating gives CASSLLPMNTEAFF.

This clonotype has more than one count but fewer than ten. Possible read error: a much larger clone is one base away. The chain is built from TRBV5-1 and TRBJ2-7; 7 bases line up with TRBD2. The germline V gene has CDR1 SGHRS and CDR2 YFSETQ. CDR3 size: 14 residues. In nucleotides, the CDR3 is TGCGCCAGCAGCTTGGTTCGGACTAGGGACGAGCAGTGCTTC. Its protein product is CASSLVRTRDEQCF. Drawing the rest from reference TRBV5-1 and TRBJ2-7, the complete variable domain is KAGVTQTPRYLIKTRGQQVTLSCSPISGHRSVSWYQQTPGQGLQFLFEYFSETQRNKGNFPGRFSGRQFSNSRSEMNVSTLELGDSALYLCASSLVRTRDEQCFGPGTRLTVT.

The chain carries TRBV7-2 and TRBJ2-5; TRBD1 matches 11 bases. V dropped 3 bases and J dropped 5; count of bases not matched to a gene: 5. This CDR3 has 15 amino acids. The V gene's germline CDR1 is SGHTA and CDR2 FQGNSA. The CDR3 sequence: CASSFRDRGGETQYF. The CDR3 DNA sequence: TGTGCCAGCAGCTTCCGGGACAGGGGGGGTGAGACCCAGTACTTC. The full variable domain, in which reference TRBV7-2 and TRBJ2-5 provide the parts outside the CDR3, is GAGVSQSPSNKVTEKGKDVELRCDPISGHTALYWYRQSLGQGLEFLIYFQGNSAPDKSGLPSDRFSAERTGGSVSTLTIQRTQQEDSAVYLCASSFRDRGGETQYFGPGTRLLVL.

This clonotype has a count of ten or more. The chain has TRBV25-1 and TRBJ1-4; 10 bases line up with TRBD1. There are 16 residues in the CDR3. V dropped 0 bases and J dropped 8; count of bases not matched to a gene: 6. CDR1 is MGHDK and CDR2 is SYGVNS in the germline V gene. This CDR3 is CASSEYTGTGDEKLFF. DNA for the CDR3: TGTGCCAGCAGTGAATATACTGGGACAGGGGACGAAAAACTGTTTTTT.

This clonotype appeared many times. V is TRBV15 and J is TRBJ2-7, with a possible D match to TRBD2 (6 bases). CDR1 and CDR2 (germline): LNHNV, YYDKDF (reference sequence). Trimming left V 5 bases short and J 1 base short, with 12 bases between. This CDR3 is 14 amino acids long. CDR3 in amino acids: CATSSTGGSYEQYF. CDR3 nucleotides: TGTGCCACCAGCTCAACAGGAGGGTCCTACGAGCAGTACTTC.

This clonotype was observed many times. At one boundary the junction diverges from the germline segment, which might be a read error. This sequence joins TRBV7-2 and TRBJ2-7; TRBD1 might be the D (5 bases). CDR1 is SGHTA and CDR2 is FQGNSA in the germline V gene. The CDR3 contains 14 residues. This CDR3 is CASSLGPGPYEQYF. The CDR3 DNA reads as TGCGCCAGCAGCTTGGGTCCAGGGCCATACGAGCAGTACTTC.

This clonotype occurred many times. The chain has TRBV7-9 and TRBJ2-7; a possible D gene is TRBD2 (5 bases). The V end lost 2 bases, the J end lost 5 bases, and 13 bases lay between the germline ends. The V gene's germline CDR1 is SEHNR and CDR2 FQNEAQ (reference sequence). The CDR3 has 14 residues. CDR3 sequence (DNA): TGTGCCAGCAGCTTACCCCCTGGGGAGCACGAGCAGTACTTC. Its translation: CASSLPPGEHEQYF.

This clonotype has just a few counts. The chain carries TRBV10-2 and TRBJ2-5; D might be TRBD1 (6 bases). The germline CDR1 and CDR2 sequences are WSHSY and SAAADI. The CDR3 has 15 residues. V shed 2 bases and J shed 5 bases, with 15 bases lying between them. The CDR3 protein is CASSEPGQGMETQYF. The CDR3 coding sequence is TGCGCCAGCAGTGAGCCGGGACAAGGAATGGAGACCCAGTACTTC.

V gene TRBV5-1 combines with J gene TRBJ2-5; D not certain. The CDR3 is 16 residues long. Trimming shortened V by 4 bases and J by 0 bases, and 16 bases separated the two germline ends. Germline V gene lookup returns CDR1 SGHRS and CDR2 YFSETQ. The CDR3 nucleotides are TGCGCCAGCAGCCAGGAAGCGTGGCAACACCAAGAGACCCAGTACTTC. Its translation is CASSQEAWQHQETQYF.

Only a few counts were recorded for this clonotype. The chain recombines TRBV12-3 or TRBV12-4 with TRBJ2-7; D gene ambiguous. CDR3 size: 16 residues. The V end lost 3 bases, the J end lost 0 bases, and 15 bases lay between the germline ends. The CDR3 coding sequence is TGTGCCAGCAGTTTCGTCGAACTACCAAGCTCCTACGAGCAGTACTTC. The encoded protein is CASSFVELPSSYEQYF.

This clonotype occurred many times. The CDR3 DNA reads as TGTGCCAGCAGCTTAGTCGGTCAGGCTAAACCCGGCGAGCAGTACTTC. Translating it yields CASSLVGQAKPGEQYF. This chain links TRBV7-8 with TRBJ2-7, with no clear D. CDR1 SGHVS and CDR2 FQNEAQ come from the germline V gene. Between the trimmed V and J ends, which lost 1 base and 6 bases, there was a span of 19 bases. The CDR3 loop spans 16 amino acids.

The chain is built from TRBV5-1 and TRBJ2-2; D may be TRBD1 or TRBD2 (6 bases each). Germline V lookup: CDR1 SGHRS, CDR2 YFSETQ. Trimming took off 5 bases at V and 2 bases at J, with 13 bases between the two ends. The CDR3 spans 15 residues. The CDR3 sequence is CASSGGGDNTGELFF. In nucleotides, the CDR3 is TGCGCCAGCAGTGGAGGGGGAGATAACACCGGGGAGCTGTTTTTT.

This clonotype was seen more than once but under ten times. The chain recombines TRBV2 with TRBJ2-2; D is unclear. The CDR3 contains 12 residues. Trimming shortened V by 7 bases and J by 5 bases, and 8 bases separated the two germline ends. The germline V gene encodes CDR1 SNHLY and CDR2 FYNNEI. CDR3 sequence: CASNQETGELFF. CDR3 sequence (DNA): TGTGCCAGCAATCAAGAAACCGGGGAGCTGTTTTTT.

This CDR3 reads CASSPLWGAGSYEQYF. The CDR3 nucleotides are TGTGCCAGCAGTCCGCTGTGGGGAGCTGGGTCCTACGAGCAGTACTTC. The chain has TRBV12-3 or TRBV12-4 and TRBJ2-7, with TRBD2 as a possible D gene (5 bases). The CDR3 is made up of 16 amino acids. The V end was cut by 5 bases, the J end by 1 base, with 18 bases between.

In this sample, this clonotype turned up many times. This sequence joins TRBV5-8 and TRBJ1-2; D is ambiguous. Trimming shortened V by 4 bases and J by 4 bases, and 14 bases separated the two germline ends. CDR1 is SGHTS and CDR2 is YDEGEE in the germline V gene. The CDR3 consists of 14 residues. CDR3 loop: CASSRDANFYGYTF. As DNA, the CDR3 is TGTGCCAGCAGCCGGGATGCCAACTTCTATGGCTACACCTTC.

The table lists this clonotype with a few counts. The chain is built from TRBV6-5 and TRBJ1-3, with D perhaps TRBD1 (5 bases). Germline V lookup: CDR1 MNHEY, CDR2 SVGAGI. Trimming removed 6 bases from V and 0 bases from J, with 12 bases in between. The CDR3 runs 15 residues. The CDR3 is CASRTGTDSGNTIYF. The CDR3 bases are TGTGCCAGCAGAACCGGGACGGACTCTGGAAACACCATATATTTT.

CDR3 DNA sequence: TGTGCCATCAGCCCGGGACAGGCCCCCGTGGAGACCCAGTACTTC. The encoded protein is CAISPGQAPVETQYF. The chain has TRBV10-3 and TRBJ2-5; 8 bases match TRBD1. The germline CDR1 and CDR2 sequences are ENHRY and SYGVKD. J was trimmed by 5 bases and V by 6 bases; bases with no gene match: 11. The CDR3 runs 15 residues.

In this sample, this clonotype turned up many times. J is TRBJ2-2 and V is TRBV7-6; D not certain. Germline V CDR1 and CDR2: SGHVS, FNYEAQ. The CDR3 runs 13 residues. V was cut by 5 bases and J by 6 bases, with 10 bases left in between. The CDR3 loop reads CASSGISAGELFF. CDR3 nucleotides: TGTGCCAGCAGCGGAATCAGTGCCGGGGAGCTGTTTTTT.

This clonotype was found a few times. The rearrangement joins TRBV5-5 to TRBJ1-2, with D possibly being TRBD1 (6 bases). Deletions cut 2 bases from V and 5 bases from J, with 10 bases between. The CDR3 runs to 13 residues. In germline, CDR1 is SGHKS, CDR2 YYEKEE (reference sequence). CDR3 nucleotides: TGTGCCAGCAGCTTCGCAGGGGAGTATGGCTACACCTTC. Translated, it gives CASSFAGEYGYTF. Using reference TRBV5-5 and TRBJ1-2 for the parts outside the CDR3, the full variable domain is DAGVTQSPTHLIKTRGQQVTLRCSPISGHKSVSWYQQVLGQGPQFIFQYYEKEERGRGNFPDRFSARQFPNYSSELNVNALLLGDSALYLCASSFAGEYGYTFGSGTRLTVV.

This chain connects TRBV11-2 to TRBJ2-5, with 11 bases that match TRBD2. Germline V gene sequence: CDR1 SGHAT, CDR2 FQNNGV. The ends lost 4 bases at V and 1 base at J; junction bases unmatched: 8. CDR3 length: 17 residues. CDR3 protein: CASSSPVAGGSQETQYF. Written as DNA, the CDR3 is TGTGCCAGCAGCTCTCCGGTAGCGGGAGGGAGCCAAGAGACCCAGTACTTC.

This rearrangement joins TRBV20-1 to TRBJ1-5; D perhaps matches TRBD1 (6 bases). Germline values: CDR1 DFQATT, CDR2 SNEGSKA (reference sequence). With 3 bases removed from V and 3 bases from J, the gap between germline ends came to 21 bases. The CDR3 length is 17 residues. The CDR3 coding sequence is TGCAGTGCTAGCTCTGTTTATCGGGACAAATTCAATCAGCCCCAGCATTTT. It yields the protein CSASSVYRDKFNQPQHF.

This clonotype was found a few times. The V gene is TRBV7-9, the J gene TRBJ2-5; 8 nucleotides line up with TRBD1. Germline CDR1 reads SEHNR; CDR2 reads FQNEAQ (reference sequence). The junction had 6 bases not matched to a gene; V was cut back by 4 bases and J by 5 bases. The CDR3 covers 14 residues. CDR3: CASSWSGGMETQYF. CDR3 in DNA: TGTGCCAGCAGCTGGTCAGGGGGCATGGAGACCCAGTACTTC.

The chain carries TRBV29-1 and TRBJ2-5; 7 bases match TRBD1. The CDR3 length is 13 residues. CDR1 is SQVTM, CDR2 ANQGSEA, per germline. V dropped 6 bases and J dropped 4; count of bases not matched to a gene: 8. In DNA form, the CDR3 reads TGCAGCGTAAAGACAGGGTCTGCAGAGACCCAGTACTTC. Translated, it gives CSVKTGSAETQYF.